This is a list of T cell receptor beta chains from one sample in a study of cytomegalovirus exposure and HLA in healthy donors. Generated by immunoSEQ multiplex PCR, the TCRdb table keeps only in-frame clones and is missing some. The repertoire consists of some 90,000 clones, with 78% occurring once and the leading ten covering about 3%. Sequences were obtained from PBMCs. All receptors come from a woman aged 40-49 years in good health and CMV-seronegative. Both conserved end residues are part of each CDR3. The D gene is left open where the match is weak. A row's size may be missing; if present it is once, few, many or a size class.

v_call	clone_size	j_call	d_call	cdr3_nt	cdr3_aa
TRBV18	.	TRBJ2-7	TRBD1	TGTGCCAGCTCACCTATTCCCGGGACAGGTAACTACGAGCAGTACTTC	CASSPIPGTGNYEQYF
TRBV5-1	.	TRBJ2-7	TRBD1	TGCGCCAGCAGGACTTCACAGGGGGCGAGAGACTCCTACGAGCAGTACTTC	CASRTSQGARDSYEQYF
TRBV6-1	.	TRBJ2-7	TRBD1	TGTGTCCTACTCCGGGACAGGGGTTACGAGCAGTACTTC	CVLLRDRGYEQYF
TRBV7-9	.	TRBJ1-1	TRBD1	TGTGCCAGCAGCTCGTATTCTGGGACAGGGCCCACTGAAGCTTTCTTT	CASSSYSGTGPTEAFF
TRBV7-2	.	TRBJ2-5	.	TGTGCCAGCAGCTCCTTCGGGGGAAGAGTTGAAGAGACCCAGTACTTC	CASSSFGGRVEETQYF
TRBV11-2	.	TRBJ2-3	TRBD1	TGTGCCAGCGCCGGGGACAGGGGCACAGATACGCAGTATTTT	CASAGDRGTDTQYF
TRBV14	.	TRBJ1-3	.	TGTGCCAGCAGCCAGAACATTGGTTTCTCCATATATTTT	CASSQNIGFSIYF
TRBV19	.	TRBJ1-5	.	TGTGCCAGTAGTAGGGAGGGTAGCAATCAGCCCCAGCATTTT	CASSREGSNQPQHF
TRBV29-1	once	TRBJ1-1	.	TGCAGCGTTCAACAAACAGGGAACACTGAAGCTTTCTTT	CSVQQTGNTEAFF
TRBV29-1	few	TRBJ1-5	.	TGCAGCGCACAAGACGGGTACGGCAATCAGCCCCAGCATTTT	CSAQDGYGNQPQHF
TRBV5-6	.	TRBJ1-2	TRBD1	TGTGCCAGCAGCATGGTGGACAGGGCGAACTATGGCTACACCTTC	CASSMVDRANYGYTF
TRBV5-1	.	TRBJ2-2	TRBD1	TGCGCCAGCAGCCGGGACAGGGCGACCAACACCGGGGAGCTGTTTTTT	CASSRDRATNTGELFF
TRBV6-5	.	TRBJ2-5	TRBD2	TGTGCCAGCAGTTACAAGCGGGAGATGCCCCAGTACTTC	CASSYKREMPQYF
TRBV14	.	TRBJ2-1	.	TGTGCCAGCAGCCAAGAACTTACCTCCTACAATGAGCAGTTCTTC	CASSQELTSYNEQFF
TRBV19	.	TRBJ2-3	.	TGTGCCAGTAGTATAGAGGGAGCGGGCCACACAGATACGCAGTATTTT	CASSIEGAGHTDTQYF
TRBV28	.	TRBJ1-2	.	TGTGCCAGCGGGAGCAATAACTATGGCTACACCTTC	CASGSNNYGYTF
TRBV4-1	.	TRBJ2-7	TRBD2	TGCGCCAGCAGCAACGGGGGCGGGAGGTCGGAAGAGCAGTACTTC	CASSNGGGRSEEQYF
TRBV7-6	once	TRBJ2-3	.	TGTGCCAGCAGTGATTTGCGAGATACGCAGTATTTT	CASSDLRDTQYF
TRBV19	.	TRBJ2-6	TRBD1	TGTGCCAGTAGTGAATCCAGGGGGAGCTCTGGGGCCAACGTCCTGACTTTC	CASSESRGSSGANVLTF
TRBV4-3	.	TRBJ1-2	.	TGCGCCAGCAGCCAAGATGTTCCGAGTGACTATGGCTACACCTTC	CASSQDVPSDYGYTF
TRBV9	few	TRBJ2-7	TRBD2	TGTGCCAGCAGCAATAGCCCTAGCGGTACCTACGAGCAGTACTTC	CASSNSPSGTYEQYF
TRBV6-5	.	TRBJ2-1	.	TGTGCCAGCAGTTTGAACAGGGTAAAGGGGAATGAGCAGTTCTTC	CASSLNRVKGNEQFF
TRBV6-1	.	TRBJ2-7	.	TGTGCCAGCAGTGACTATTACGAGCAGTACTTC	CASSDYYEQYF
TRBV5-1	.	TRBJ2-1	.	TGCGCCAGCAGCTTGGGAGGGGCCCTCGGGACAACTGAGCAGTTCTTC	CASSLGGALGTTEQFF
TRBV2	.	TRBJ2-7	TRBD2	TGTGCCAGCTTCGGGACTAGCGGGAGTACGTACGAGCAGTACTTC	CASFGTSGSTYEQYF
TRBV5-1	.	TRBJ1-1	.	TGCGCCAGCAGCTTGGTCAGGGTGGACACTGAAGCTTTCTTT	CASSLVRVDTEAFF
TRBV13	.	TRBJ2-5	TRBD2	TGTGCCAGCAGCTTATCTAGCGGGACGTACCAAGAGACCCAGTACTTC	CASSLSSGTYQETQYF
TRBV5-4	.	TRBJ1-1	TRBD1	TGTGCCAGCAGCAAGACAGGGCTGCTTCGGGAAGCTTTCTTT	CASSKTGLLREAFF
TRBV5-1	.	TRBJ2-1	.	TGCGCCAGCAGCTTGGAGGGAGGAAACTACAATGAGCAGTTCTTC	CASSLEGGNYNEQFF
TRBV20-1	.	TRBJ2-1	.	TGCAGTGCTGGGCGCATGGAGCAGTTCTTC	CSAGRMEQFF
TRBV7-9	.	TRBJ2-7	.	TGTGCCAGCAGCCCCACAGGGTACTACGAGCAGTACTTC	CASSPTGYYEQYF
TRBV11-2	.	TRBJ2-3	TRBD1	TGTGCCAGCAGCTTAGGGGACAGGGGCACAGATACGCAGTATTTT	CASSLGDRGTDTQYF
TRBV9	.	TRBJ2-1	TRBD2	TGTGCCAGCAGCGGAAAGACTAGCGGGACCTACAATGAGCAGTTCTTC	CASSGKTSGTYNEQFF
TRBV5-4	.	TRBJ1-1	.	TGTGCCAGCAGCTTTAATAGCCGGGTCACTGAAGCTTTCTTT	CASSFNSRVTEAFF
TRBV12-5	once	TRBJ2-5	TRBD1	TGTGCTAGTGGTTTGGTAGGGGGCAGGGGGCAAGAGACCCAGTACTTC	CASGLVGGRGQETQYF
TRBV2	.	TRBJ2-7	TRBD1	TGTGCCAGCGACAGGGACGCTGGAGCCTACGAGCAGTACTTC	CASDRDAGAYEQYF
TRBV7-2	.	TRBJ2-7	.	TGTGCCAGCAGCTTATTTACCTACGAGCAGTACTTC	CASSLFTYEQYF
TRBV21-1	few	TRBJ2-5	.	TGTGCCAGCAGCAAAAGTGGCGGAGTTCCCCCGGGGGAGACCCAGTACTTC	CASSKSGGVPPGETQYF